These T cell receptor beta chains were read from a single sample in a study of blood T cell repertoires in COVID-19. The data were produced by immunoSEQ multiplex PCR, yet TCRdb's version contains in-frame clones alone and is incomplete. The sample includes a few hundred thousand clones, nearly 90% of them seen just once. Specimen: PBMCs or T cells enriched from blood (not recorded which). The origin of the receptors is a woman in her 30s who had recovered from COVID-19. Each CDR3 is given with its conserved first and last residue. The order of the fields is J gene, D gene, V gene, clone size, CDR3 DNA, CDR3 protein. A D gene is named only where the DNA matches it firmly. Clone size is stated in some rows and not others, as once, few, many or a class when expanded.

>TRBJ2-5|NA|TRBV27|NA
TGTGCCAGCAGTTTGTGGGCCCAAGAGACCCAGTACTTC
CASSLWAQETQYF
>TRBJ1-1|NA|TRBV2|NA
TGTGCCAGCAGTGAGCAGGGCCGGAACACTGAAGCTTTCTTT
CASSEQGRNTEAFF
>TRBJ2-3|TRBD2|TRBV5-1|NA
TGCGCCAGCAGCCGTGCCGCTAGCGGGGGGGCGGTAGATACGCAGTATTTT
CASSRAASGGAVDTQYF
>TRBJ2-2|TRBD1|TRBV27|NA
TGTGCCAGCAGTTACGGGACAGGAGCCACCGGGGAGCTGTTTTTT
CASSYGTGATGELFF
>TRBJ1-2|TRBD1|TRBV29-1|few
TGCAGCGTTGACAGCCAGGGGGTGGGGTATGGCTACACCTTC
CSVDSQGVGYGYTF
>TRBJ1-1|NA|TRBV4-1|NA
TGCGCCAGCAGCGGAGACAGGAACACTGAAGCTTTCTTT
CASSGDRNTEAFF
>TRBJ1-1|TRBD1|TRBV7-8|NA
TGTGCCAGCAGCTCAAATTCGGACAGGGGCACTGAAGCTTTCTTT
CASSSNSDRGTEAFF
>TRBJ1-1|NA|TRBV3-1/TRBV3-2|NA
TGTGCCAGCAGCCGGGCCCTTGTGAACACTGAAGCTTTCTTT
CASSRALVNTEAFF
>TRBJ1-5|NA|TRBV15|NA
TGTGCCACCAGTGCCGGGAGCAATCAGCCCCAGCATTTT
CATSAGSNQPQHF
>TRBJ2-7|NA|TRBV7-9|once
TGTGCCAGCAGCTCTCCATTAGTAGAGGGCTACGAGCAGTACTTC
CASSSPLVEGYEQYF
>TRBJ2-7|TRBD2|TRBV7-9|NA
TGTGCCAGCAGCCCGGGGGGGCCGGGCGAGCAGTACTTC
CASSPGGPGEQYF
>TRBJ1-5|NA|TRBV23-1|NA
TGCGCCAGCAGTCAATCGCCGGGGGTAAATAGCAATCAGCCCCAGCATTTT
CASSQSPGVNSNQPQHF
>TRBJ2-7|TRBD2|TRBV19|NA
TGTGCCAGTAGTATAGTAGCGGGCAACTACGAGCAGTACTTC
CASSIVAGNYEQYF
>TRBJ2-7|NA|TRBV5-1|NA
TGCGCCAGCAGCTTGGAACAGGGTAGCCCCTACGAGCAGTACTTC
CASSLEQGSPYEQYF
>TRBJ2-3|TRBD2|TRBV2|NA
TGTGCCAGCAGTCTTGAAGCGGGGGGGCTGACAGATACGCAGTATTTT
CASSLEAGGLTDTQYF
>TRBJ2-7|TRBD1|TRBV25-1|few
TGTGCCAGCAGTGACCCGGACAGGGGAGGCGAGCAGTACTTC
CASSDPDRGGEQYF
>TRBJ2-5|NA|TRBV4-1|NA
TGCGCCAGCAGCCTACTGGAGGAGACCCCTCAGACCCAGTACTTC
CASSLLEETPQTQYF